Reported below is one TCR beta chain. This clonotype was recorded only once. No antigen is known for it. One base away lies a much larger clone, so this may be a sequencing read error. Donors were 39 systemically healthy Caucasian individuals from Russia aged roughly 6 to 95 years. Each donor gave 8 to 10 milliliters of peripheral blood, drawn into EDTA-treated Vacutainer tubes. Ficoll-Paque density-gradient centrifugation was used to isolate PBMCs, with at least 6 million obtained per sample. Trizol reagent was used to extract total RNA from the PBMCs, yielding at least 5.5 micrograms per sample. The percentages of naive CD45RAhigh/CD27high T cells were determined by flow cytometry on a PBMC aliquot from every donor. This record belongs to a study of blood T cells in healthy people across ages (dated by TCRdb to the mid-2010s). Describing the broader study: In model experiments, roughly one uniquely barcoded TCR beta cDNA molecule per two T cells was captured by template switching. Using deep sequencing normalized with unique cDNA molecular identifiers, the study measured how TCR beta repertoire diversity changes with age. Donors were grouped into four age groups: young (average roughly 15 years), middle-aged (about 40), aged (about 59) and long-lived (around 80). To avoid experimental bias, donors of different ages were distributed randomly across sequencing lanes. For two donors (one aged 18 to 29 and one aged 80 or older), the study analyzed two additional independent replicas of 1 million unique cDNA reads from the same blood draw.

From the cysteine through the phenylalanine, the CDR3 covers 15 amino acids. Of all the DNA, just the CDR3 is kept, 45 bases in frame from base 1. The library was generated by 5' RACE. The instrument given in TCRdb is Illumina HiSeq 2500. A second PCR of about 6 to 11 cycles was run with a J-beta primer mix and a sample-barcoded 5' primer. Each TCR beta cDNA molecule received a unique molecular identifier from a template-switch 5' adaptor carrying 12 random nucleotides. At least 2.5 million CDR3-containing paired-end reads were obtained from each sample. All of the RNA was converted into first-strand cDNA using the Mint cDNA synthesis kit, with a TRBC-specific oligonucleotide serving as the primer. All cDNA was treated with uracil-DNA glycosylase and then went through a first 18-cycle PCR with the universal primers M1SS and BC2_uni_R. In the original analysis: Each sample was normalized by randomly selecting 1 million high-quality reads, each carrying a distinct molecular identifier. Reads with shared molecular identifiers were discarded instead of being binned into consensus sequences. CDR3 identification, clonotype clustering and error correction used MiTCR with a Q25 quality threshold and the strictest error-elimination algorithm. Lower-bound total TCR beta diversity was estimated with a nonparametric unseen species model using Euler transformation. In-frame beta chains were kept once TCRdb had trimmed the public reads at Q25 with fastp and called clones with MiXCR. Identical CDR3 proteins give one entry, which carries the most common genes and DNA. TCRdb's processing, not the study's, gives the V and J calls here. This sample lists hundreds of thousands of distinct CDR3 sequences; roughly 44% were detected once. Approximately 20% of the sample goes to the ten largest clones.

Findings and caveats that apply to the study as a whole: Compared with the aged group, more naive CD4+ T cells, fewer expanded clones and increased TCR diversity were shown by the long-lived group, suggesting age selection. There was a strong correlation between observed TCR beta diversity and the percentage of naive T cells measured by flow cytometry. Since profiling was done on bulk unsorted PBMCs, naive and antigen-experienced compartments could not be conclusively compared. Total diversity estimates from one million sequenced T cells were considered lower bounds and underestimates. As age increased, observed TCR beta diversity per million T cells dropped in a roughly linear way, and a significant reduction was already evident by age approximately 40. Because donor CMV infection status was unknown, age-related changes in expanded clonotypes were potentially confounded.

The sequence is built from TRBV12-3 or TRBV12-4 and TRBJ2-1; TRBD1 fits 7 bases in the junction. The sequencing sample was made of blood. The receptor's source is a man aged 60 to 75 in good health. The base sequence is TGTGCCAACAGTTTGGAGACAGGGATCTACAATGAGCAGTTCTTC. This sequence encodes CANSLETGIYNEQFF.